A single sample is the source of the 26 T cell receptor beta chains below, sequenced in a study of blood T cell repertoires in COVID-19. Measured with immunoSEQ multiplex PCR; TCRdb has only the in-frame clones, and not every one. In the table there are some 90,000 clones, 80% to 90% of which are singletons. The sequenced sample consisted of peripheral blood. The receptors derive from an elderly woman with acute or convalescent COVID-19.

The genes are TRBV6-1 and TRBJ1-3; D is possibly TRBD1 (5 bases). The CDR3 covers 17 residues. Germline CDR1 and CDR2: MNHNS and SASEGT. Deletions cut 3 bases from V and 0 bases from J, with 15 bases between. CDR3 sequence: CASSDRRGLTSGNTIYF. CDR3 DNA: TGTGCCAGCAGTGACCGAAGGGGCCTCACCTCTGGAAACACCATATATTTT.

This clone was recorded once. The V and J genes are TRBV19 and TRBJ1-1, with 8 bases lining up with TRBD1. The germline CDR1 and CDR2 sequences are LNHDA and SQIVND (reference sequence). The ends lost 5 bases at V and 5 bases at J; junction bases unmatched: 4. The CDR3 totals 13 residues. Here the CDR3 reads CASSVDRETEAFF. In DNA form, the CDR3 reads TGTGCCAGTAGTGTGGACAGGGAGACTGAAGCTTTCTTT.

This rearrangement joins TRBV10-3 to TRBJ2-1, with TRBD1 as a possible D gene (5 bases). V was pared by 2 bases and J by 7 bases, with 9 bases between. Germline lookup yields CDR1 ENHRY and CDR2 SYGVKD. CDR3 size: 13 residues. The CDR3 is CAISEGHGNEQFF. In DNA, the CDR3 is TGTGCCATCAGTGAGGGACACGGAAATGAGCAGTTCTTC.

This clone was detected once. For the CDR3, the DNA is TGTGCCAGTAGTATAGATCATGAGCAGCCCCAGCATTTT. It translates to CASSIDHEQPQHF. The V call is TRBV19, the J call TRBJ1-5, with D unresolved. Germline-derived CDR1 and CDR2 are LNHDA and SQIVND (reference sequence). V gave up 0 bases and J gave up 7 bases, with 7 bases separating them. CDR3 length: 13 amino acids.

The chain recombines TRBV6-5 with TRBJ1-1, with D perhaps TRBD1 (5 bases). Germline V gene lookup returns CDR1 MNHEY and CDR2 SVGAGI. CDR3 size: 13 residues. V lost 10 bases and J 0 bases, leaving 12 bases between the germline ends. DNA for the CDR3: TGTGCCACCCAGGGTGGGATGAACACTGAAGCTTTCTTT. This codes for CATQGGMNTEAFF.

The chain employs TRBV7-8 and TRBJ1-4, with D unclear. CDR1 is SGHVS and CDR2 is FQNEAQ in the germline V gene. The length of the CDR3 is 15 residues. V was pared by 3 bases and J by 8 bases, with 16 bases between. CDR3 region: CASSFAGLEREKLFF. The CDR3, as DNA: TGTGCCAGCAGCTTCGCGGGCCTCGAAAGGGAAAAACTGTTTTTT.

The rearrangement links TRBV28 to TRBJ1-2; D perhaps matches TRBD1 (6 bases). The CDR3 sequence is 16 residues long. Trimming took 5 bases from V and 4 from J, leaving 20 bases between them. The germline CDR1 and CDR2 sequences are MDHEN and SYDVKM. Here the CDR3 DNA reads TGTGCCAGCAGTCTTGTATCCAGGGGCATCCCCTATGGCTACACCTTC. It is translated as CASSLVSRGIPYGYTF.

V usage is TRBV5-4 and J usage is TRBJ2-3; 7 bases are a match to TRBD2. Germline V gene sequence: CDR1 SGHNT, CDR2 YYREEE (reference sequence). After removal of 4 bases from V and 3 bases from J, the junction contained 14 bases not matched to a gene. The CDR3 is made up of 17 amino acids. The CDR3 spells CASSRGNSAGTTDTQYF. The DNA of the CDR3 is TGTGCCAGCAGCCGGGGGAACTCAGCGGGGACTACAGATACGCAGTATTTT.

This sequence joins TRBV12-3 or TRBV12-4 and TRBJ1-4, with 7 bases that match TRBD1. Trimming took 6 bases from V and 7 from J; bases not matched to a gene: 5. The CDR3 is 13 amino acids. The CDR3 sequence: CASSIQGFEKLFF. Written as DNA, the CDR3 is TGTGCCAGCAGCATACAGGGGTTTGAAAAACTGTTTTTT.

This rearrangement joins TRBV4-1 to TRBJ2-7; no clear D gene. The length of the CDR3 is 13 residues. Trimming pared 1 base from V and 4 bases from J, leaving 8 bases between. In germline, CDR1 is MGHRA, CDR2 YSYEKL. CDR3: CASSQVPFYEQYF. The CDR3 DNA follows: TGCGCCAGCAGCCAAGTTCCGTTTTACGAGCAGTACTTC.

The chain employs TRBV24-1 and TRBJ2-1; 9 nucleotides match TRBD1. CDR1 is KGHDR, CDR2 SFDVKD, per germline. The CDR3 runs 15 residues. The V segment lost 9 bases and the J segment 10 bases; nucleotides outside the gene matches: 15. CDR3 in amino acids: CATEYPGQGRREQFF. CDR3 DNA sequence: TGTGCCACCGAATATCCGGGACAGGGACGAAGAGAGCAGTTCTTC.

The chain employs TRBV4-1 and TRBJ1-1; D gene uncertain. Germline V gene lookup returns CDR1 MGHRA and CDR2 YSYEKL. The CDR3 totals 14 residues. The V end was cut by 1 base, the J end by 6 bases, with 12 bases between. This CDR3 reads CASSQVGVGAEAFF. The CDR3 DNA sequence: TGCGCCAGCAGCCAAGTCGGGGTTGGGGCTGAAGCTTTCTTT.

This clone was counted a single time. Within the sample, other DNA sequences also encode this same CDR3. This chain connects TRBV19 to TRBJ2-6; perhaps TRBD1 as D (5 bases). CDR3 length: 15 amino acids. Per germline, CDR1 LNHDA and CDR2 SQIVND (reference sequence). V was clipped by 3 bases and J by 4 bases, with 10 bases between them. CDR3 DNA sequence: TGTGCCAGTAGTATCACAGGTTCGGGGGCCAACGTCCTGACTTTC. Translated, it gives CASSITGSGANVLTF. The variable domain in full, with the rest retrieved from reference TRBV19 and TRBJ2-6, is DGGITQSPKYLFRKEGQNVTLSCEQNLNHDAMYWYRQDPGQGLRLIYYSQIVNDFQKGDIAEGYSVSREKKESFPLTVTSAQKNPTAFYLCASSITGSGANVLTFGAGSRLTVL.

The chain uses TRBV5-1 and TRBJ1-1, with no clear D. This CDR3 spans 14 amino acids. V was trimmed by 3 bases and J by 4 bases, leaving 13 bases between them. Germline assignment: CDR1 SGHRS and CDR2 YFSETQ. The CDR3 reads CASSSSGVGTEAFF. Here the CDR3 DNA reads TGCGCCAGCAGCTCCTCGGGTGTGGGCACTGAAGCTTTCTTT.

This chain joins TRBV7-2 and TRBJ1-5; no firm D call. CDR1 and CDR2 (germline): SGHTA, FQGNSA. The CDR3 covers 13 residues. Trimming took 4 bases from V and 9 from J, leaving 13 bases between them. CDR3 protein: CASSSTRVGPQHF. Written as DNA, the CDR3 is TGTGCCAGCAGCTCCACTAGGGTAGGGCCCCAGCATTTT. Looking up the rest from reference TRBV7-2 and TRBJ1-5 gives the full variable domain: GAGVSQSPSNKVTEKGKDVELRCDPISGHTALYWYRQSLGQGLEFLIYFQGNSAPDKSGLPSDRFSAERTGGSVSTLTIQRTQQEDSAVYLCASSSTRVGPQHFGDGTRLSIL.

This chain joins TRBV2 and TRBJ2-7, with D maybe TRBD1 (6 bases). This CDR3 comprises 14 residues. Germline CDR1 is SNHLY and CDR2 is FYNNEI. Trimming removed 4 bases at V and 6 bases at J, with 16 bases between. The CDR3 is CASSVGAPGIEQYF. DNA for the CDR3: TGTGCCAGCAGTGTGGGGGCTCCGGGGATCGAGCAGTACTTC.

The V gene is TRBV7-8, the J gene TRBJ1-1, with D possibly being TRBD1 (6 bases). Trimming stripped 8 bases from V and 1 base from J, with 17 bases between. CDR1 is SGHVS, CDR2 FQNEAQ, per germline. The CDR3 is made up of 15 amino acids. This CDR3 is CASALGARRNTEAFF. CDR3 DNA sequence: TGTGCCAGCGCCCTGGGGGCCCGCCGGAACACTGAAGCTTTCTTT.

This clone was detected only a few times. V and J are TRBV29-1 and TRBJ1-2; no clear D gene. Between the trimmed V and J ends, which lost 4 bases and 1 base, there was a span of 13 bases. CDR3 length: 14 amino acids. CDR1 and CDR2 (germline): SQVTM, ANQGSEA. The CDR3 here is CSVGGGGSNYGYTF. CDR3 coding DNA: TGCAGCGTTGGCGGTGGTGGGAGTAACTATGGCTACACCTTC.

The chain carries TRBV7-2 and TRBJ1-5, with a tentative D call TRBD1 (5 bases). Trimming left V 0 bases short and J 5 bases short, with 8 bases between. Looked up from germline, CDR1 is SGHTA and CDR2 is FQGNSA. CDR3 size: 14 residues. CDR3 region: CASSLAGVHQPQHF. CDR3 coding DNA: TGTGCCAGCAGCTTAGCAGGGGTCCATCAGCCCCAGCATTTT.

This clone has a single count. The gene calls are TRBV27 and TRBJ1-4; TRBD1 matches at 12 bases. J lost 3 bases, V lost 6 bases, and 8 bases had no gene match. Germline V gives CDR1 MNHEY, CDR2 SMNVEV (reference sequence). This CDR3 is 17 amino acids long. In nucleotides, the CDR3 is TGTGCCAGCAGGCGGGGGACAGGGGGCCAGTCTAATGAAAAACTGTTTTTT. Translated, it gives CASRRGTGGQSNEKLFF.

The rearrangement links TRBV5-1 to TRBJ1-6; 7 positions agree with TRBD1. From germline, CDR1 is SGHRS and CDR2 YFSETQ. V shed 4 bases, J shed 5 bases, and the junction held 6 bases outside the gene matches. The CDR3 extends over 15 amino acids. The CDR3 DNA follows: TGCGCCAGCAGCGCCGGGACAGTAAATAATTCACCCCTCCACTTT. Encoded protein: CASSAGTVNNSPLHF.

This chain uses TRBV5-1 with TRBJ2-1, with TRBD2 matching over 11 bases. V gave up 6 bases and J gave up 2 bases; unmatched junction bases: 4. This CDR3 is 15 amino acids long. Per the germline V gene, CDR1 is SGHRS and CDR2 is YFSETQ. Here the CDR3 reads CASNPLAGAYNEQFF. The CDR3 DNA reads TGCGCCAGCAACCCACTAGCGGGGGCCTACAATGAGCAGTTCTTC.

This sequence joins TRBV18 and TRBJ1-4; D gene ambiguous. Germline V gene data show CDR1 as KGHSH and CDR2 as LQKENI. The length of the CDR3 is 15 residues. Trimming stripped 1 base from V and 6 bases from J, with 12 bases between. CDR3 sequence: CASSPRQDIYEKLFF. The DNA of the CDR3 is TGTGCCAGCTCACCACGCCAGGATATATATGAAAAACTGTTTTTT.

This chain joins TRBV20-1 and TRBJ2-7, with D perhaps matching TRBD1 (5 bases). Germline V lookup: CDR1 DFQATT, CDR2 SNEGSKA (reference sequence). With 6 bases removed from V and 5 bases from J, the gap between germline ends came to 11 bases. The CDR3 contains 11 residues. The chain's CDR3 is CSASLGDEQYF. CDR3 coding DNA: TGCAGTGCCAGCTTAGGGGACGAGCAGTACTTC.

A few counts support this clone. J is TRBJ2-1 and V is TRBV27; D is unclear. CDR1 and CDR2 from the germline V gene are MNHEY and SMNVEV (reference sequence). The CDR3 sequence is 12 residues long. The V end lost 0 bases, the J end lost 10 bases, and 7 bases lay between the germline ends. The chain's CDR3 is CASSLSVGEQFF. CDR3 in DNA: TGTGCCAGCAGTTTATCGGTCGGGGAGCAGTTCTTC.

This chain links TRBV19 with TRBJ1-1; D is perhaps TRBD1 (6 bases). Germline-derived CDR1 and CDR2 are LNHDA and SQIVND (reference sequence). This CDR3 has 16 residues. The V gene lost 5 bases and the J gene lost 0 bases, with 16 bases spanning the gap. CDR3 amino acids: CASSQRQARMNTEAFF. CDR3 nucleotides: TGTGCCAGTAGTCAGCGACAGGCGAGAATGAACACTGAAGCTTTCTTT.